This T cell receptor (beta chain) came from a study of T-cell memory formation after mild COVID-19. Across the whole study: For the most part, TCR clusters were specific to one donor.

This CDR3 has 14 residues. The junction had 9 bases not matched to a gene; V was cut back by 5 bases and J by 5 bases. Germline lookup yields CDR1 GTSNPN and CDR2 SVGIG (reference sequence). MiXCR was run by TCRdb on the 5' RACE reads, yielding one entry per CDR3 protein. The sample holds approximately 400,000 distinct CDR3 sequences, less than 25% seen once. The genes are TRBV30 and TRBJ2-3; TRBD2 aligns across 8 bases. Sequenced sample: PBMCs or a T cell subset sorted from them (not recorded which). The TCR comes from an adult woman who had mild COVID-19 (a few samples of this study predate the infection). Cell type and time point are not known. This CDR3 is CAWAAGGPQDTQYF. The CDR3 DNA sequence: TGTGCCTGGGCGGCGGGGGGACCCCAAGATACGCAGTATTTT.